A selection of T cell receptor beta chains follows, all from one sample in a study of a mutant IDH1 vaccine in newly diagnosed glioma. Generated by immunoSEQ multiplex PCR, the TCRdb table keeps only in-frame clones and is missing some. This table has about 54,000 clones, around 84% appearing once. These receptors have no known antigen. This specimen consisted of PBMCs, obtained from a glioma patient whose treatment included an IDH1 peptide vaccine. The receptors come from a woman aged 18-30 years with glioma. Each CDR3 is given with its conserved first and last residue. D genes are given only for firm matches. Clone size is given for some rows only: seen once, a few or many times, or a class if the clone is expanded.

cdr3_aa,cdr3_nt,j_call,d_call,v_call,clone_size
CASSPRGGNTGELFF,TGTGCCAGCAGCCCCAGGGGAGGGAACACCGGGGAGCTGTTTTTT,TRBJ2-2,NA,TRBV2,NA
CASSQDGVAGSSTDTQYF,TGCGCCAGCAGCCAAGATGGGGTAGCGGGGTCTAGCACAGATACGCAGTATTTT,TRBJ2-3,TRBD2,TRBV4-3,once
CASSESTLSGALPYEQYF,TGCGCCAGCAGTGAGTCGACTCTAAGCGGGGCCCTGCCCTACGAGCAGTACTTC,TRBJ2-7,TRBD2,TRBV10-1,NA
CASSIIGAETQYF,TGTGCCAGCAGCATAATCGGGGCGGAGACCCAGTACTTC,TRBJ2-5,NA,TRBV5-8,NA
CASSLTGGPMVEQFF,TGTGCCAGCAGCTTAACGGGAGGGCCGATGGTTGAGCAGTTCTTC,TRBJ2-1,TRBD2,TRBV7-3,NA
CASRYPDDSTEAFF,TGTGCCAGCAGGTACCCGGACGATTCCACTGAAGCTTTCTTT,TRBJ1-1,NA,TRBV4-2,once
CASSPRAGGGWETQYF,TGTGCCAGCAGCCCCCGGGCGGGCGGGGGGTGGGAGACCCAGTACTTC,TRBJ2-5,TRBD2,TRBV11-2,NA
CAISDRDTSTDTQYF,TGTGCCATCAGTGACCGGGACACTTCCACAGATACGCAGTATTTT,TRBJ2-3,NA,TRBV10-3,NA
CASRSGNYNEQFF,TGCGCCAGCAGGAGCGGGAACTACAATGAGCAGTTCTTC,TRBJ2-1,TRBD2,TRBV4-1,NA
CASSLAGTGRSRPEAFF,TGCGCCAGCAGCTTGGCCGGGACAGGGCGCAGTCGTCCTGAAGCTTTCTTT,TRBJ1-1,TRBD1,TRBV5-1,NA
CASSDRQGNSPLHF,TGTGCCAGCAGTGACCGACAGGGGAATTCACCCCTCCACTTT,TRBJ1-6,TRBD1,TRBV6-1,NA
CASSFPRNTGELFF,TGTGCCAGCAGCTTTCCACGCAACACCGGGGAGCTGTTTTTT,TRBJ2-2,NA,TRBV5-6,NA
CASSRNQGGSGELFF,TGCGCCAGCAGCCGGAATCAGGGAGGCAGCGGGGAGCTGTTTTTT,TRBJ2-2,NA,TRBV4-1,NA
CASSHGRPGGVSYEQYF,TGTGCCAGTAGTCATGGCCGTCCGGGGGGTGTTTCCTACGAGCAGTACTTC,TRBJ2-7,TRBD2,TRBV19,NA
CAWSVLDGYEQYF,TGTGCCTGGAGTGTGCTAGATGGATACGAGCAGTACTTC,TRBJ2-7,NA,TRBV30,NA
CSVRPGEREYHEQYF,TGCAGCGTCCGACCGGGAGAGCGGGAGTATCACGAGCAGTACTTC,TRBJ2-7,TRBD2,TRBV29-1,NA
CATSGNAGGLGNQPQHF,TGTGCCACCAGCGGGAACGCAGGGGGCCTGGGCAATCAGCCCCAGCATTTT,TRBJ1-5,TRBD1,TRBV15,NA
CASSRQAASSEAFF,TGTGCCAGCAGCAGACAGGCGGCAAGTTCTGAAGCTTTCTTT,TRBJ1-1,NA,TRBV2,NA
CASSQASGFGDTQYF,TGCGCCAGCAGCCAGGCTAGCGGGTTCGGAGATACGCAGTATTTT,TRBJ2-3,TRBD2,TRBV5-1,NA
CASRSTSGGTGELFF,TGTGCCAGCAGATCGACTAGCGGGGGCACCGGGGAGCTGTTTTTT,TRBJ2-2,TRBD2,TRBV27,NA
CASSLDRRNSGARGTQYF,TGCGCCAGCAGCTTGGATCGAAGAAATAGCGGGGCCCGAGGGACGCAGTATTTT,TRBJ2-3,TRBD2,TRBV5-1,NA
CASSPGTPMETQYF,TGTGCCAGCAGTCCCGGGACACCGATGGAGACCCAGTACTTC,TRBJ2-5,NA,TRBV27,NA
CASSHGTRDIQYF,TGTGCCAGCAGCCACGGGACCAGGGACATTCAGTACTTC,TRBJ2-4,NA,TRBV4-2,NA
CASSLLRDRGSYEQYF,TGTGCCAGCAGTTTATTAAGGGACAGGGGCTCCTACGAGCAGTACTTC,TRBJ2-7,TRBD1,TRBV27,NA
CASSDRAGEAGYNSPLHF,TGTGCCAGCAGTGATCGGGCAGGGGAGGCGGGCTATAATTCACCCCTCCACTTT,TRBJ1-6,NA,TRBV25-1,NA
CASSPRQGIAYEQYF,TGTGCCAGTAGTCCTCGACAGGGAATAGCCTACGAGCAGTACTTC,TRBJ2-7,TRBD1,TRBV19,NA
CASSLTGGMNTEAFF,TGTGCCAGCAGCTTAACAGGGGGTATGAACACTGAAGCTTTCTTT,TRBJ1-1,NA,TRBV7-3,NA
CASSFGLTSGTSYNEQFF,TGCGCCAGCAGCTTTGGGCTGACTAGCGGTACTTCCTACAATGAGCAGTTCTTC,TRBJ2-1,TRBD2,TRBV5-1,NA
CASSLTGGKQETQYF,TGTGCCAGCAGCTTGACGGGGGGCAAACAAGAGACCCAGTACTTC,TRBJ2-5,NA,TRBV11-3,NA
CASSLNAGINTGELFF,TGTGCCAGCAGCCTTAACGCGGGGATCAACACCGGGGAGCTGTTTTTT,TRBJ2-2,NA,TRBV14,NA
CAIRPSGGLSYEQYF,TGTGCCATCAGGCCTAGCGGGGGCCTCTCCTACGAGCAGTACTTC,TRBJ2-7,TRBD2,TRBV10-3,NA